This TCR beta chain is drawn from a study of cytotoxic CD8 clonotypes in ibrutinib-treated CLL. Whole-study findings and limits: Clonality measured at baseline exceeded age-matched healthy donors, tracking circulating CD8+ T-cell counts.

Measured with immunoSEQ multiplex PCR; TCRdb has only the in-frame clones, and not every one. The sample carries some 130,000 clones, approximately 90% recorded once. From cryopreserved PBMCs came about 2.1 micrograms of genomic DNA used for TCR beta libraries. For this clone: Its antigen is unidentified.

Germline loops: CDR1 SNHLY, CDR2 FYNNEI. This CDR3 has 15 amino acids. V lost 6 bases and J 5 bases, leaving 19 bases between the germline ends. The clonotype was recovered from a human donor with chronic lymphocytic leukemia. The chain recombines TRBV2 with TRBJ2-5; D is tentatively TRBD1 or TRBD2 (5 bases each). This specimen was PBMCs, taken after 12 months of ibrutinib treatment. The CDR3 DNA sequence: TGTGCCAGCAGCGGGGTCGGGGCTCGGATGGAGACCCAGTACTTC. Translated, it gives CASSGVGARMETQYF.